These 9 T cell receptor beta chains came from one sample sequenced in a study of blood T cells in healthy people across ages. Alongside a J-beta primer mix, a sample-barcoded 5' primer served in a second PCR lasting roughly 7 to 11 cycles. One entry per CDR3 protein, called by TCRdb with MiXCR from the 5' RACE reads. The data show about 380,000 distinct CDR3 sequences, with more than 45% seen just once and under 60% held by the top ten. The sequencing sample was made of blood. The receptor set was obtained from a man aged 55 to 69 in good health.

The rearrangement uses TRBV7-9 and TRBJ2-5; possibly TRBD2 for D (6 bases). The germline CDR1 and CDR2 sequences are SEHNR and FQNEAQ (reference sequence). V lost 1 base and J 4 bases, leaving 16 bases between the germline ends. The CDR3 consists of 16 residues. The CDR3 reads CASSLDFGPRGETQYF. The CDR3 nucleotides are TGTGCCAGCAGCTTAGATTTCGGCCCGCGGGGAGAGACCCAGTACTTC.

This clonotype has more than one count but fewer than ten. This chain links TRBV9 with TRBJ1-2, with 8 bases aligning to TRBD1. The germline V gene encodes CDR1 SGDLS and CDR2 YYNGEE. Unmatched junction bases numbered 12, after V lost 4 bases and J lost 7 bases. The CDR3 contains 15 residues. CDR3 amino acids: CASSPRDRYLGGYTF. The CDR3 region has the DNA TGTGCCAGCAGCCCCCGGGACAGGTATTTGGGTGGCTACACCTTC. Full variable domain (rest looked up from reference TRBV9 and TRBJ1-2): DSGVTQTPKHLITATGQRVTLRCSPRSGDLSVYWYQQSLDQGLQFLIQYYNGEERAKGNILERFSAQQFPDLHSELNLSSLELGDSALYFCASSPRDRYLGGYTFGSGTRLTVV.

This clonotype occurred a few times. The chain is built from TRBV11-1 and TRBJ2-7, with a tentative D call TRBD2 (5 bases). The germline gives CDR1 SGHAT, CDR2 FQDESV (reference sequence). This CDR3 spans 15 amino acids. Trimming pared 5 bases from V and 3 bases from J, leaving 17 bases between. CDR3 nucleotides: TGTGCCAGCAGCCCCCGGGAAGGGATAGGCTACGAGCAGTACTTC. As protein: CASSPREGIGYEQYF.

This sequence joins TRBV19 and TRBJ1-5, with 8 nucleotides matching TRBD1. CDR3 length: 13 residues. Germline V gives CDR1 LNHDA, CDR2 SQIVND (reference sequence). The V segment lost 7 bases and the J segment 2 bases; nucleotides outside the gene matches: 1. The CDR3 nucleotides are TGTGCCAGTAAGGACAGGGGCAATCAGCCCCAGCATTTT. Amino acids: CASKDRGNQPQHF.

V gene TRBV6-5 combines with J gene TRBJ1-5; the D is unclear. The CDR3 is 15 residues long. V dropped 8 bases and J dropped 2 bases, with 16 bases sitting between them. The V gene's germline CDR1 is MNHEY and CDR2 SVGAGI. CDR3 DNA: TGTGCCAGCGGTATCGCGGGGTCGGGCAATCAGCCCCAGCATTTT. It is translated as CASGIAGSGNQPQHF.

The V call is TRBV21-1, the J call TRBJ2-5. TRBV21-1 is listed as a pseudogene. This CDR3 contains 15 residues. The CDR3, as DNA: TGTGCCAGCAGCAAATTTTCTTGGGGACAAGAGACCCAGTACTTC. This encodes CASSKFSWGQETQYF.

In this sample, this clonotype turned up a few times. V is TRBV5-1 and J is TRBJ1-2; D uncertain. Trimming removed 2 bases from V and 2 bases from J, with 7 bases in between. Looked up from germline, CDR1 is SGHRS and CDR2 is YFSETQ. The CDR3 spans 13 residues. The CDR3: CASSLGLNYGYTF. DNA for the CDR3: TGCGCCAGCAGCTTAGGACTGAACTATGGCTACACCTTC.

V usage is TRBV29-1 and J usage is TRBJ2-1, with 10 nucleotides matching TRBD1. In germline, CDR1 is SQVTM, CDR2 ANQGSEA. The CDR3 is 14 residues long. The ends lost 5 bases at V and 6 bases at J; junction bases unmatched: 7. The CDR3 DNA sequence: TGCAGCGTTACCCGGGGACAGGGGTTCAATGAGCAGTTCTTC. Translated, it gives CSVTRGQGFNEQFF.

A few counts support this clonotype. This may arise from a read error, as a much more abundant clone is one base away. The chain joins TRBV7-9 to TRBJ2-5; possibly TRBD1 or TRBD2 for D (5 bases each). Germline CDR1 and CDR2: SEHNR and FQNEAQ (reference sequence). This CDR3 region has 15 residues. The V end was cut by 0 bases, the J end by 11 bases, with 19 bases between. This CDR3 reads CASSLAWGTGNEQYF. CDR3 coding DNA: TGTGCCAGCAGCTTAGCGTGGGGGACGGGCAATGAGCAGTACTTC.